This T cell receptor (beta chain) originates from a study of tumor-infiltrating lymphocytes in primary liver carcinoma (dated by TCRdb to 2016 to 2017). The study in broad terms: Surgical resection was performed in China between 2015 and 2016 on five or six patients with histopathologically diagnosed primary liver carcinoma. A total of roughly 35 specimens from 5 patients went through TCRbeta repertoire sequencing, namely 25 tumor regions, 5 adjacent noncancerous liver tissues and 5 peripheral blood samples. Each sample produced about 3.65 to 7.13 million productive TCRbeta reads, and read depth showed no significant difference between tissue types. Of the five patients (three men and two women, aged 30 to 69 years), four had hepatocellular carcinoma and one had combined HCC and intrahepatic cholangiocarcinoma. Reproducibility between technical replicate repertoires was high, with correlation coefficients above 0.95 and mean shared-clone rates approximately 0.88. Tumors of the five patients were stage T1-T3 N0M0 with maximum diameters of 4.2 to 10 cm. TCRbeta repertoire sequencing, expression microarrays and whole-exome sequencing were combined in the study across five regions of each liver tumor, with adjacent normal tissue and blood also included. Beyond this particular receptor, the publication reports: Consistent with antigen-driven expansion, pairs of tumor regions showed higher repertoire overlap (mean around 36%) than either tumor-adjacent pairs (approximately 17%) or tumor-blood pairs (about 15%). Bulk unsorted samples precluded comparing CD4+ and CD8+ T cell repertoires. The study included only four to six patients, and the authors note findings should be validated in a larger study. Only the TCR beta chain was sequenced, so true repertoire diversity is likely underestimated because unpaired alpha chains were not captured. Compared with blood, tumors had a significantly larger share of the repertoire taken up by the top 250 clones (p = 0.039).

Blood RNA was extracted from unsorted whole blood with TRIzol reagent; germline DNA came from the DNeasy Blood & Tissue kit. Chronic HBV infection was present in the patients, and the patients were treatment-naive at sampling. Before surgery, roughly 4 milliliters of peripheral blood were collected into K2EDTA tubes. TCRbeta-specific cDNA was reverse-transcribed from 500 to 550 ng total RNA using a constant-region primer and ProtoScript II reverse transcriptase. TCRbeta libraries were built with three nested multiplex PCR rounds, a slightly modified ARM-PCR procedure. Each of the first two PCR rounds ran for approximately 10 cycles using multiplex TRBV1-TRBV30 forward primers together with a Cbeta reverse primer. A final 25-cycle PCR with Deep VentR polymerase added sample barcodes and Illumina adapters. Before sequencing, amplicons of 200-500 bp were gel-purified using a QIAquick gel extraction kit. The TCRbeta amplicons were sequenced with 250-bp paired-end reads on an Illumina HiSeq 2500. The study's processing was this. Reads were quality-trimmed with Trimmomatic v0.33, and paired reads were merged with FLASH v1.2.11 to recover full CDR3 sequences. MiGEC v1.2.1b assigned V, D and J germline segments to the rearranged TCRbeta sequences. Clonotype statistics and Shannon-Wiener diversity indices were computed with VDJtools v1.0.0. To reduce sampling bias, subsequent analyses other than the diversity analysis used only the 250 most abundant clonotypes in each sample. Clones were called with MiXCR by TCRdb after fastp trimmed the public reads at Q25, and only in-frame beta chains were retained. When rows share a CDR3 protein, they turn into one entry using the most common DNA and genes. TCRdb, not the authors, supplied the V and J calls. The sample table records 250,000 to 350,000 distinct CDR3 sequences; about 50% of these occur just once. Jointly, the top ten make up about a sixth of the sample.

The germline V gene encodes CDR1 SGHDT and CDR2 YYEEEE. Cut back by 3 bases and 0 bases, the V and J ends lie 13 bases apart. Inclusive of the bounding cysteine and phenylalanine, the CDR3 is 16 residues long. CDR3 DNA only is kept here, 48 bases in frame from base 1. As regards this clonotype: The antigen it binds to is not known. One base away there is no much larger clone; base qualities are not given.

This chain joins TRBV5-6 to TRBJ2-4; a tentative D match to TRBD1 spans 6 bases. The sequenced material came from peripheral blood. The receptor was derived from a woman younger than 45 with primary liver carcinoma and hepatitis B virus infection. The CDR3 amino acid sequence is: CASSYIGQLAKNIQYF. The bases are TGTGCCAGCAGCTATATTGGACAGCTAGCCAAAAACATTCAGTACTTC.